A single sample gave rise to the 3 T cell receptor beta chains below, sequenced in a study of CD8+ T cells in alopecia areata. cDNA serving as the sequencing template came from extracted, reverse transcribed RNA. Sequenced by immunoSEQ multiplex PCR; TCRdb stores in-frame clones only, minus some. This repertoire shows 150,000 to 200,000 clones, 50% to 60% found once; its top ten account for more than 4.5%. Sequenced: CD4+ T cells sorted from blood. Source of these receptors: a human donor in good health.

This clone was seen a handful of times. V usage is TRBV29-1 and J usage is TRBJ1-1, with 10 nucleotides matching TRBD1. With V trimmed by 6 bases and J by 0 bases, 7 bases remained unmatched. The CDR3 spans 15 residues. Germline CDR1 is SQVTM and CDR2 is ANQGSEA. CDR3 nucleotides: TGCAGCGTGACCCGGACAGGGGGGGTGAACACTGAAGCTTTCTTT. It codes for CSVTRTGGVNTEAFF.

This chain uses TRBV29-1 with TRBJ2-7, with D perhaps TRBD1 or TRBD2 (5 bases each). V lost 4 bases and J lost 6, with 10 bases in between. Germline CDR1 reads SQVTM; CDR2 reads ANQGSEA. The length of the CDR3 is 11 residues. In DNA, the CDR3 is TGCAGCGTTGGGGGGTTACGCGAGCAGTACTTC. Protein: CSVGGLREQYF.

This clone was seen more than once but under ten times. The J gene is TRBJ2-2, the V gene TRBV29-1, with no clear D. Germline V gives CDR1 SQVTM, CDR2 ANQGSEA. Trimming left V 2 bases short and J 2 bases short, with 3 bases between. The CDR3 runs 12 residues. CDR3 nucleotides: TGCAGCGTTGAACTCAACACCGGGGAGCTGTTTTTT. Encoded protein: CSVELNTGELFF.